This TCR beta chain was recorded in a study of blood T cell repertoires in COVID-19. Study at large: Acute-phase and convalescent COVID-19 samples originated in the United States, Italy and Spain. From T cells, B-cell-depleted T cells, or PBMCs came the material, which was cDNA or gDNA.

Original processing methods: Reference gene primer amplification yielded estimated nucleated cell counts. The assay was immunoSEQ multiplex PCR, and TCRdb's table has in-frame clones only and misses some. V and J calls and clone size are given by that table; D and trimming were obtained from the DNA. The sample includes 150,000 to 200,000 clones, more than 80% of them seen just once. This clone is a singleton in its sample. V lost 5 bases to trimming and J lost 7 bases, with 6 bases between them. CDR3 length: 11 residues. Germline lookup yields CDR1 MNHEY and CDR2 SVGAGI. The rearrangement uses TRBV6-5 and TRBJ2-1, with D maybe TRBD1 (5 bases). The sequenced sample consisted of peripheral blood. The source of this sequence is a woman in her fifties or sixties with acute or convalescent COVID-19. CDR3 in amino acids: CASSRGNEQFF. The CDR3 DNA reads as TGTGCCAGCAGTAGGGGAAATGAGCAGTTCTTC.